The 10 T cell receptor beta chains below all came from one sample that was sequenced in a study of shared clonotypes between healthy human individuals. Using immunoSEQ multiplex PCR, the repertoire was profiled, and TCRdb retains in-frame clones only, with some absent. This repertoire shows 850,000 to 1,200,000 clones, approximately 76% found once; its top ten account for about 1.4%. Sequencing input: memory CD4+ T cells sorted from blood. Sample subset: CD45RA-negative fraction. Receptors originate from a man between 18 and 35 years old in good health.

The gene calls are TRBV2 and TRBJ2-1, with D perhaps TRBD2 (7 bases). The V end lost 8 bases, the J end lost 8 bases, and 13 bases lay between the germline ends. The germline gives CDR1 SNHLY, CDR2 FYNNEI. The CDR3 is made up of 12 amino acids. The CDR3 DNA follows: TGTGCCAGCGGGGGGGCCGGTGATGAGCAGTTCTTC. Protein: CASGGAGDEQFF.

In its sample, this clone was seen once. The rearrangement links TRBV7-2 to TRBJ2-1; 9 bases line up with TRBD2. The ends lost 5 bases at V and 4 bases at J; junction bases unmatched: 6. Germline assignment: CDR1 SGHTA and CDR2 FQGNSA. This CDR3 region has 15 residues. CDR3 sequence: CASSPSGNVYNEQFF. CDR3 nucleotides: TGTGCCAGCAGCCCTAGCGGGAACGTATACAATGAGCAGTTCTTC. The full variable domain, in which reference TRBV7-2 and TRBJ2-1 provide the parts outside the CDR3, is GAGVSQSPSNKVTEKGKDVELRCDPISGHTALYWYRQSLGQGLEFLIYFQGNSAPDKSGLPSDRFSAERTGGSVSTLTIQRTQQEDSAVYLCASSPSGNVYNEQFFGPGTRLTVL.

This clone has more than one count but fewer than ten. The chain is built from TRBV5-6 and TRBJ1-5; D gene unclear. This CDR3 region has 17 residues. The V and J ends lost 1 base and 4 bases respectively, with 18 bases between them. Germline CDR1 is SGHDT and CDR2 is YYEEEE. The DNA of the CDR3 is TGTGCCAGCAGCTTGACGGTTGTGGGGTTGCTTAATCAGCCCCAGCATTTT. Translated: CASSLTVVGLLNQPQHF.

The V and J genes are TRBV9 and TRBJ2-7; D is possibly TRBD1 (5 bases). The CDR3 consists of 14 residues. V lost 3 bases to trimming and J lost 0 bases, with 10 bases between them. Per the germline V gene, CDR1 is SGDLS and CDR2 is YYNGEE. CDR3 sequence: CASSAQVNSYEQYF. CDR3 DNA sequence: TGTGCCAGCAGCGCACAGGTGAACTCCTACGAGCAGTACTTC.

This chain joins TRBV9 and TRBJ2-3; 10 bases match TRBD2. Germline V CDR1 and CDR2: SGDLS, YYNGEE. Trimming took 4 bases from V and 3 from J; bases not matched to a gene: 5. The CDR3 is 15 amino acids. CDR3 loop: CASSTASGGTDTQYF. The CDR3 DNA follows: TGTGCCAGCAGCACAGCTAGCGGGGGAACAGATACGCAGTATTTT.

The chain joins TRBV25-1 to TRBJ2-3; D is unresolved. V was clipped by 7 bases and J by 0 bases, with 5 bases between them. The germline V gene has CDR1 MGHDK and CDR2 SYGVNS. The CDR3 is made up of 12 amino acids. CDR3 bases: TGTGCCAGCATTGGCAGCACAGATACGCAGTATTTT. It translates to CASIGSTDTQYF.

The chain employs TRBV2 and TRBJ2-7; no reliable D call. This CDR3 spans 15 amino acids. The V end was cut by 5 bases, the J end by 2 bases, with 16 bases between. CDR1 is SNHLY and CDR2 is FYNNEI in the germline V gene. The DNA of the CDR3 is TGTGCCAGCAGTATAAACAGAGGAACCCCCTACGAGCAGTACTTC. Protein product: CASSINRGTPYEQYF.

A word on this clone: The junction differs from germline at one of its ends, possibly a read error. V is TRBV7-7 and J is TRBJ2-1; TRBD2 matches at 10 bases. The CDR3 sequence is 16 residues long. CDR1 and CDR2 (germline): SSHAT, FNYEAQ (reference sequence). The CDR3 DNA reads TGTGCTAGCAGCTTAGCGGGAGGCTCACTTTACAATGAGCAGTTCTTC. Translation: CASSLAGGSLYNEQFF.

In this sample, this clone turned up a few times. V and J are TRBV9 and TRBJ1-5; D not resolved. CDR3 length equals 14 residues. CDR1 and CDR2 (germline): SGDLS, YYNGEE. The V end lost 2 bases, the J end lost 6 bases, and 12 bases lay between the germline ends. The CDR3 region is CASSVGLTGQPQHF. For the CDR3, the DNA is TGTGCCAGCAGCGTTGGACTTACGGGTCAGCCCCAGCATTTT.

The chain recombines TRBV4-3 with TRBJ2-3, with D hard to call. This CDR3 spans 16 amino acids. CDR1 is LGHNA and CDR2 is YSLEER in the germline V gene. With 0 bases removed from V and 2 bases from J, the gap between germline ends came to 12 bases. The CDR3 loop is CASSQDWAQNTDTQYF. CDR3 in DNA: TGCGCCAGCAGCCAAGATTGGGCGCAGAACACAGATACGCAGTATTTT.